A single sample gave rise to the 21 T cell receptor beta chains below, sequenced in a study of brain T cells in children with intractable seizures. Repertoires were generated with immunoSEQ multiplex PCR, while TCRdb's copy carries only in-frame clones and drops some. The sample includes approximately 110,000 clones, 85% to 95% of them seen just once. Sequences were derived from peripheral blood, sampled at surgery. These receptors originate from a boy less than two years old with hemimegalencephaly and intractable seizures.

The CDR3 here is CASSEGRLVYEQYF. The DNA for the CDR3 is TGTGCCAGCAGTGAAGGCCGACTAGTCTACGAGCAGTACTTC. The chain is built from TRBV2 and TRBJ2-7, with a weak D call TRBD2 (6 bases). The CDR3 runs 14 residues. CDR1 and CDR2 from the germline V gene are SNHLY and FYNNEI. The germline V and J ends were trimmed by 1 base and 3 bases, with 10 bases remaining between them.

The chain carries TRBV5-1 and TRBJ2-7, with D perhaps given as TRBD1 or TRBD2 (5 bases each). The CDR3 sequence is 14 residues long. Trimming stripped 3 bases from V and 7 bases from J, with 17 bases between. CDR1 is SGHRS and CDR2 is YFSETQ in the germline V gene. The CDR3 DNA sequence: TGCGCCAGCAGCTGGGGGTCCCCTACGTGGGAGCAGTACTTC. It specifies CASSWGSPTWEQYF.

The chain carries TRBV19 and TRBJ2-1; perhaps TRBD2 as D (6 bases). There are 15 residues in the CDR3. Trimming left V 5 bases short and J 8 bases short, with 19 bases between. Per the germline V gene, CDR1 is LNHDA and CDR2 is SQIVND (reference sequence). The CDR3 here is CASSSRPGWRDEQFF. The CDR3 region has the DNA TGTGCCAGTAGTTCCCGACCCGGTTGGAGGGATGAGCAGTTCTTC. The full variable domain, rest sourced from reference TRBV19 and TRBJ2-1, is DGGITQSPKYLFRKEGQNVTLSCEQNLNHDAMYWYRQDPGQGLRLIYYSQIVNDFQKGDIAEGYSVSREKKESFPLTVTSAQKNPTAFYLCASSSRPGWRDEQFFGPGTRLTVL.

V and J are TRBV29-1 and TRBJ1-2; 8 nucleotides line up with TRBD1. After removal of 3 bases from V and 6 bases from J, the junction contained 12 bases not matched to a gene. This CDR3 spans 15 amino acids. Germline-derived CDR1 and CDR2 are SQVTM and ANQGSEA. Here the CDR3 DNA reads TGCAGCGTTGATTTAGTGGCAGGGGGCGGTCATGGCTACACCTTC. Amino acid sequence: CSVDLVAGGGHGYTF.

For the CDR3, the DNA is TGTGCCAGCAGTCGTACAGGGGGCAATCAGCCCCAGCATTTT. Amino acids: CASSRTGGNQPQHF. V is TRBV28 and J is TRBJ1-5, with 7 bases identical to TRBD1. The germline gives CDR1 MDHEN, CDR2 SYDVKM. Unmatched junction bases numbered 3, after V lost 5 bases and J lost 2 bases. This CDR3 contains 14 residues.

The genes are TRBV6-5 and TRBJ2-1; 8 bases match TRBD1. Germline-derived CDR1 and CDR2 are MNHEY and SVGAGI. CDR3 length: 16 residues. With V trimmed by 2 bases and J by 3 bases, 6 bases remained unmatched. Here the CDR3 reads CASSYDPGQGYNEQFF. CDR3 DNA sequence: TGTGCCAGCAGTTACGACCCCGGACAGGGCTACAATGAGCAGTTCTTC.

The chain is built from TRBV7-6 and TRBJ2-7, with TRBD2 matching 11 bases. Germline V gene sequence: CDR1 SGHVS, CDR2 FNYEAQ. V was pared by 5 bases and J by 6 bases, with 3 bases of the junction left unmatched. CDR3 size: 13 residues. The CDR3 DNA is TGTGCCAGCAGCCCCGGACTAGCGGGCGAGCAGTACTTC. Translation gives CASSPGLAGEQYF.

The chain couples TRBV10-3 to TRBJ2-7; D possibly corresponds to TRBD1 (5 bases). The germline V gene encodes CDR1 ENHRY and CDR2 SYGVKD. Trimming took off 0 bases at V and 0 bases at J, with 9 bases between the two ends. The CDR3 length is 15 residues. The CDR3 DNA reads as TGTGCCATCAGTGAGTCGGGGCTTTACTCCTACGAGCAGTACTTC. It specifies CAISESGLYSYEQYF.

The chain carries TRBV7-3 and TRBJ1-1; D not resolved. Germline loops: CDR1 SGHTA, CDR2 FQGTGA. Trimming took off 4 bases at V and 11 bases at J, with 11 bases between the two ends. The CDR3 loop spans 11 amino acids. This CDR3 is CASSSGPLAFF. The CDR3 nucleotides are TGTGCCAGCAGCTCCGGACCCCTGGCTTTCTTT. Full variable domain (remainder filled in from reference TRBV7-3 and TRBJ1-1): GAGVSQTPSNKVTEKGKYVELRCDPISGHTALYWYRQSLGQGPEFLIYFQGTGAADDSGLPNDRFFAVRPEGSVSTLKIQRTERGDSAVYLCASSSGPLAFFGQGTRLTVV.

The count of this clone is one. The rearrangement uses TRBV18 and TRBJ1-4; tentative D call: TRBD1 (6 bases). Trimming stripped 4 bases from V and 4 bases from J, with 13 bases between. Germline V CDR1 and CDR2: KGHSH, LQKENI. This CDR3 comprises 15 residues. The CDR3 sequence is CASSQRQVVNEKLFF. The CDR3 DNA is TGTGCCAGCTCACAAAGACAGGTGGTTAATGAAAAACTGTTTTTT.

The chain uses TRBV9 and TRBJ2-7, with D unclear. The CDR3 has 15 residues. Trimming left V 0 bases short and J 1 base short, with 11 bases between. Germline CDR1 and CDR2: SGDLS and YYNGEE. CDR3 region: CASSVGAQPSYEQYF. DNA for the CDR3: TGTGCCAGCAGCGTAGGGGCCCAGCCTTCCTACGAGCAGTACTTC.

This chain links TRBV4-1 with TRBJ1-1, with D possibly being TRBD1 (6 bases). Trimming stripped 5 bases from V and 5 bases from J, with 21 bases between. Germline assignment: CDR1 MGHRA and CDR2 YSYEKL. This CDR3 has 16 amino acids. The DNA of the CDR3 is TGCGCCAGCAGCGCAATACGGGAGGGGGTTAGGACTGAAGCTTTCTTT. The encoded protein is CASSAIREGVRTEAFF.

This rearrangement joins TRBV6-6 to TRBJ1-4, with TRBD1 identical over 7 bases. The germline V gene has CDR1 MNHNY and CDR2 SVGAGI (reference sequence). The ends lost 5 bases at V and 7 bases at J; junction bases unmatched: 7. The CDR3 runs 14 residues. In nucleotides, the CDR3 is TGTGCCAGCAGTCCGACAGGGAGGGCTGAAAAACTGTTTTTT. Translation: CASSPTGRAEKLFF.

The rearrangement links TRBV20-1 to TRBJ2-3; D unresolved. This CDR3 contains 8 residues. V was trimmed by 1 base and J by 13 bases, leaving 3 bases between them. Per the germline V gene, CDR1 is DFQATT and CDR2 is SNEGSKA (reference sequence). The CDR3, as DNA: TGCAGTGCTAGAGCAAAGTATTTT. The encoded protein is CSARAKYF.

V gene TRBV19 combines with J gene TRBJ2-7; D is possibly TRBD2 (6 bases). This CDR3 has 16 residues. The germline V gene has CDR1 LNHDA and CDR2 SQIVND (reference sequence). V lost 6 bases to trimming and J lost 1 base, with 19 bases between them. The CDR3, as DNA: TGTGCCAGTAGCCCGGGAGTGCCCCTCAGGTCCTACGAGCAGTACTTC. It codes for CASSPGVPLRSYEQYF.

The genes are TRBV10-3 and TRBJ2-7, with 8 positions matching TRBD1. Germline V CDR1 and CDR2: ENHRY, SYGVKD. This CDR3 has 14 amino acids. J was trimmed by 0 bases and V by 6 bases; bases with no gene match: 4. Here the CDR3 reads CAIRDGQGSYEQYF. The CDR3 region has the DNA TGTGCCATCAGGGACGGACAGGGCTCCTACGAGCAGTACTTC.

The CDR3 bases are TGTGCCAGCAGCGGGGATCCTAGGGGTGATTCACCCCTCCACTTT. Its translation is CASSGDPRGDSPLHF. The rearrangement uses TRBV2 and TRBJ1-6, with a possible D match to TRBD1 (5 bases). The CDR3 covers 15 residues. V was shortened by 6 bases and J by 8 bases, with 17 bases between the two germline ends. Germline loops: CDR1 SNHLY, CDR2 FYNNEI.

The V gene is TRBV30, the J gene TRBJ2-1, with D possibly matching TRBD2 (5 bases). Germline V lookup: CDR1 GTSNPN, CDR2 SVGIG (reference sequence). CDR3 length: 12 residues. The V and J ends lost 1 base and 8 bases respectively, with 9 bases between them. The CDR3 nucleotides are TGTGCCTGGAGTGCGGGGATACATGAGCAGTTCTTC. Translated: CAWSAGIHEQFF.

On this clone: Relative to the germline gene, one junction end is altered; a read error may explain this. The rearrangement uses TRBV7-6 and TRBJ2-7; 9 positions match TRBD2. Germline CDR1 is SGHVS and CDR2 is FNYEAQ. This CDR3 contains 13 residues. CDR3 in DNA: TGTGCCAGCAGGTTAGCGGGAGTCTCCGAGCAGTACTTC. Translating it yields CASRLAGVSEQYF. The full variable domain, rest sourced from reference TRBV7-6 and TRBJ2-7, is GAGVSQSPRYKVTKRGQDVALRCDPISGHVSLYWYRQALGQGPEFLTYFNYEAQQDKSGLPNDRFSAERPEGSISTLTIQRTEQRDSAMYRCASRLAGVSEQYFGPGTRLTVT.

The CDR3 bases are TGTGCCAGCAGTTCTAGGCGGCGCGGGGGGGAGACCCAGTACTTC. Translating gives CASSSRRRGGETQYF. The genes are TRBV28 and TRBJ2-5, with TRBD2 identical over 8 bases. V lost 4 bases and J lost 5; bases outside the gene matches: 9. CDR1 and CDR2 from the germline V gene are MDHEN and SYDVKM. The CDR3 covers 15 residues.

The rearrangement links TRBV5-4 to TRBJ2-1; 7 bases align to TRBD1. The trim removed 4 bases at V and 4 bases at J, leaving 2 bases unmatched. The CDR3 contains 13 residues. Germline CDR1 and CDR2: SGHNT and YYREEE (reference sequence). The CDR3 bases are TGTGCCAGCAGCGAACAGGGGTACAATGAGCAGTTCTTC. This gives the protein CASSEQGYNEQFF.